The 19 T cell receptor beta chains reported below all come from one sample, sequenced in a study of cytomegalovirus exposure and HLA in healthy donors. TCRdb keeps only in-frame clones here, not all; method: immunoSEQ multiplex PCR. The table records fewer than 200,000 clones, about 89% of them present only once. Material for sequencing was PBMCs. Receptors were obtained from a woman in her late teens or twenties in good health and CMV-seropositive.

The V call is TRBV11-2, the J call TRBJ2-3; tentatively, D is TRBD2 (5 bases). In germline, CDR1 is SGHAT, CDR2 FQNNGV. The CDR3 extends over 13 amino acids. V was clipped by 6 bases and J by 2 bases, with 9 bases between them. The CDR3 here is CASSRESTDTQYF. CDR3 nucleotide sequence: TGTGCCAGCAGTCGGGAATCCACAGATACGCAGTATTTT. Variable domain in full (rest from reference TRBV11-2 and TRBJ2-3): EAGVAQSPRYKIIEKRQSVAFWCNPISGHATLYWYQQILGQGPKLLIQFQNNGVVDDSQLPKDRFSAERLKGVDSTLKIQPAKLEDSAVYLCASSRESTDTQYFGPGTRLTVL.

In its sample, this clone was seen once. CDR3 coding DNA: TGTGCCAGCAGCGGGACTAGCGGGGGGGTTCAGGAGACCCAGTACTTC. This codes for CASSGTSGGVQETQYF. The J gene is TRBJ2-5, the V gene TRBV11-1; TRBD2 aligns across 16 bases. CDR1 is SGHAT and CDR2 is FQDESV in the germline V gene (reference sequence). The CDR3 spans 16 residues. V gave up 5 bases and J gave up 5 bases; unmatched junction bases: 5.

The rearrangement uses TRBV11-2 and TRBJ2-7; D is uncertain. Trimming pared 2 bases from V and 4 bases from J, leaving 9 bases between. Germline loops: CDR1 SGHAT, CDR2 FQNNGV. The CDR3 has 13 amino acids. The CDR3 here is CASSLIVSYEQYF. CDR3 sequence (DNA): TGTGCCAGCAGCTTAATTGTGTCGTACGAGCAGTACTTC.

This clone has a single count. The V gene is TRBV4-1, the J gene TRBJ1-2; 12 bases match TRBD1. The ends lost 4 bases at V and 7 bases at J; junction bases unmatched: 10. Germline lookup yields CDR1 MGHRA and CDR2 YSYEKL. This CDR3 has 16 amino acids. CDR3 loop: CASSLPPGQGAFGYTF. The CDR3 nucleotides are TGCGCCAGCAGCCTACCCCCGGGACAGGGGGCGTTTGGCTACACCTTC.

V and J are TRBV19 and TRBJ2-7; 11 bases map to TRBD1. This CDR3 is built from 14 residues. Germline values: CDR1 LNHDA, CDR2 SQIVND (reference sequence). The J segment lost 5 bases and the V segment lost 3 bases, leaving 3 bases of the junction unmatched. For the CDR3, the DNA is TGTGCCAGTAGTATTGGGACAGGGGGTCACGAGCAGTACTTC. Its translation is CASSIGTGGHEQYF. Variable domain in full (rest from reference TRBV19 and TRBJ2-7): DGGITQSPKYLFRKEGQNVTLSCEQNLNHDAMYWYRQDPGQGLRLIYYSQIVNDFQKGDIAEGYSVSREKKESFPLTVTSAQKNPTAFYLCASSIGTGGHEQYFGPGTRLTVT.

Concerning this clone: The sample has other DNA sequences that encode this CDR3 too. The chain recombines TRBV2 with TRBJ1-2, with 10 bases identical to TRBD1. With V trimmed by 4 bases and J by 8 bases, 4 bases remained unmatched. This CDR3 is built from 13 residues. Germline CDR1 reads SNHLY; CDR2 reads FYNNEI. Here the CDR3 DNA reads TGTGCCAGCAGTGGACAGGGGGCAGGGGGCTACACCTTC. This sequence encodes CASSGQGAGGYTF.

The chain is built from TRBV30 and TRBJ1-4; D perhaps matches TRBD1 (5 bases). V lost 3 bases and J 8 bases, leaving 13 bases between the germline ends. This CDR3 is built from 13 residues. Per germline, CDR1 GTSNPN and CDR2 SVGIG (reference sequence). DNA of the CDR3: TGTGCCTGGAGCGTACCAGGGTCAGAAAAACTGTTTTTT. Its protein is CAWSVPGSEKLFF.

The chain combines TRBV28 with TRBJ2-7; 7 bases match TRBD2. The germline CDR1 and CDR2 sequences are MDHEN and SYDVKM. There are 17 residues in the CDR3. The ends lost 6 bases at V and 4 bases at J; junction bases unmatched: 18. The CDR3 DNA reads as TGTGCCAGCAGCCCAAGGGAGGGCCTAACGCCGGGTTACGAGCAGTACTTC. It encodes CASSPREGLTPGYEQYF.

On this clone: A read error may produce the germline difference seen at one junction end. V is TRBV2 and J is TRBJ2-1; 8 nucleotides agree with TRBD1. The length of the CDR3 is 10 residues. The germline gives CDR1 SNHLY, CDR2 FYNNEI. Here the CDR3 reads CASKTGAPVF. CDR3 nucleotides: TGTGCCAGCAAGACAGGGGCACCCGTCTTC.

The CDR3, as DNA: TGTGCCAGCAGCGGACAGGGGGGGATACCTCGCACAGATACGCAGTATTTT. Amino acids: CASSGQGGIPRTDTQYF. The chain has TRBV9 and TRBJ2-3; 9 nucleotides line up with TRBD1. This CDR3 is built from 17 residues. CDR1 and CDR2 (germline): SGDLS, YYNGEE. The V gene end was trimmed by 3 bases and the J gene end by 1 base; junction bases not matched to a gene: 9.

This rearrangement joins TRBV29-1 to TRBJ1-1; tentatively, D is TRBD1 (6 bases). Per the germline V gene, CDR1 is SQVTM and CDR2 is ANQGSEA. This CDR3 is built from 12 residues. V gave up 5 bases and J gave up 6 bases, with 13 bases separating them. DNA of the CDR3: TGCAGCGTTCTTCGGGACACCTCTGAAGCTTTCTTT. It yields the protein CSVLRDTSEAFF.

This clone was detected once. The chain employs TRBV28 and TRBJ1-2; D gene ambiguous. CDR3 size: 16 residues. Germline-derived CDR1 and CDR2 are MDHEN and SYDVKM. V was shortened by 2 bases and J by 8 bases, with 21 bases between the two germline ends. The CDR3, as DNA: TGTGCCAGCAGTTTAAGGACCCTTCCCACCGAGGGAGGCTACACCTTC. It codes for CASSLRTLPTEGGYTF.

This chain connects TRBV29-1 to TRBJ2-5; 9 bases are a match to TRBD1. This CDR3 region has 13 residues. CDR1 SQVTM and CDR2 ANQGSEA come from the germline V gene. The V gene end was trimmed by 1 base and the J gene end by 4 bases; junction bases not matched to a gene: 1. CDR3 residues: CSVEGTGVETQYF. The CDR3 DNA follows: TGCAGCGTTGAAGGGACAGGGGTAGAGACCCAGTACTTC.

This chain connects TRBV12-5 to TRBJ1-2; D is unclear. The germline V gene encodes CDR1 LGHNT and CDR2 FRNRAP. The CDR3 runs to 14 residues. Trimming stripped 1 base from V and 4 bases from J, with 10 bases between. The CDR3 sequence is CASGLAPGFYGYTF. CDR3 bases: TGTGCTAGTGGTTTGGCCCCGGGTTTCTATGGCTACACCTTC.

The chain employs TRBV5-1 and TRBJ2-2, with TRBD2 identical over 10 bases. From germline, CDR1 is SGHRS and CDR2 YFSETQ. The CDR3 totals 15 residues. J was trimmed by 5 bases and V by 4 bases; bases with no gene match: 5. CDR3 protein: CASSPTSGTTGELFF. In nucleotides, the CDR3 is TGCGCCAGCAGCCCAACTAGCGGGACGACCGGGGAGCTGTTTTTT.

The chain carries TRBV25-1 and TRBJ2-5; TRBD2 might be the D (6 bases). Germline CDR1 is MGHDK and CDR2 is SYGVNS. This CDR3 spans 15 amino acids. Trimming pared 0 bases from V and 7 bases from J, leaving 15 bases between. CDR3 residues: CASSEYGGEEATQYF. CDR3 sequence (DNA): TGTGCCAGCAGTGAATACGGAGGGGAGGAAGCGACCCAGTACTTC.

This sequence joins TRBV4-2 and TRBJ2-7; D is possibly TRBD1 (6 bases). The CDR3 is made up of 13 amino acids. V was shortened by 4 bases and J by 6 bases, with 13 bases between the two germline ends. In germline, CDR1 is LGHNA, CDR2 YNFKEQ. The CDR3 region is CASSPSQGREQYF. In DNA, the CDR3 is TGTGCCAGCAGCCCCTCCCAGGGGCGCGAGCAGTACTTC.

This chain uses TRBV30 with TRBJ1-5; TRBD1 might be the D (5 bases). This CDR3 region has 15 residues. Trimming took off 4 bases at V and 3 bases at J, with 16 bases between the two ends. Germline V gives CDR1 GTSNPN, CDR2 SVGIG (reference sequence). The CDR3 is CAWNRAAGPNQPQHF. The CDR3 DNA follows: TGTGCCTGGAACCGGGCCGCAGGGCCCAATCAGCCCCAGCATTTT.

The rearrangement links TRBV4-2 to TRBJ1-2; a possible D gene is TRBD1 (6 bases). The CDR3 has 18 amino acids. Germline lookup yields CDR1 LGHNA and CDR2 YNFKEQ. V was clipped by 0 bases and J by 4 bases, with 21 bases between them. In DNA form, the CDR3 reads TGTGCCAGCAGCCAAGAATCCGGACAGTGGAAATTGATCTATGGCTACACCTTC. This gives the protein CASSQESGQWKLIYGYTF.